Listed here is a single T cell receptor beta chain. Sequencing used immunoSEQ multiplex PCR; TCRdb keeps in-frame clones, though not all of them. This sample has 55,000 to 65,000 clones, with about 79% found just once. This entry belongs to a study of blood T cell repertoires in COVID-19. Overall study: The cDNA or gDNA used as material had been derived from T cells, B-cell-depleted T cells, or PBMCs.

Trimming cost V 5 bases and J 1 base; bases outside gene matches: 5. The CDR3 covers 15 residues. CDR1 is LGHNT and CDR2 is FRNRAP in the germline V gene. The origin of this receptor is an older woman with acute or convalescent COVID-19. The rearrangement uses TRBV12-5 and TRBJ1-1; 9 nucleotides line up with TRBD1. The sequenced material came from peripheral blood. The CDR3 nucleotides read TGTGCTAGTGGTCCACGACAGGGGGGGAACACTGAAGCTTTCTTT. This translates into CASGPRQGGNTEAFF.